Here is one T cell receptor beta chain with its context. As yet, its antigen is unknown. This entry is derived from a study of vaccination effects on CD4 cells after COVID-19. Study as a whole: Before sequencing took place, the ViraFEST assay used viral peptide pools to expand antigen-specific CD4+ T cells.

Repertoires were generated with immunoSEQ multiplex PCR, while TCRdb's copy carries only in-frame clones and drops some. Counted here are tens of thousands of clones, 75% to 80% occurring once; the ten biggest clones make up about 2%. The CDR3 extends over 15 amino acids. Isolating CD4+ T cells followed ten to eleven days of culture. The receptor's source is a human donor who received a COVID-19 vaccine. The sample here was CD4+ T cells from PBMCs cultured without peptide, taken before COVID-19 vaccination. The chain is built from TRBV21-1 and TRBJ2-7; TRBD1, the D gene given by the table, was not confirmed from the DNA. TRBV21-1 is listed as a pseudogene. The CDR3 loop reads CASSKEGSHRAEQYV. As DNA, the CDR3 is TGTGCCAGCAGCAAAGAGGGATCGCACAGGGCCGAGCAGTACGTC.